The 3 T cell receptor beta chains reported below all come from one sample, sequenced in a study of CD8+ T cells in alopecia areata. Investigators isolated RNA and reverse transcribed it into cDNA to act as the sequencing template. Sequencing used immunoSEQ multiplex PCR; TCRdb keeps in-frame clones, though not all of them. The sample holds roughly 120,000 clones; under 40% are singletons and the top ten take approximately 3.1%. The specimen sequenced was CD4+ T cells sorted from blood. These receptors came from a human donor with alopecia areata.

Only a few counts were recorded for this clone. The rearrangement links TRBV21-1 to TRBJ2-5; the DNA was not compared with TRBD2, the D call given in the table. TRBV21-1 is a listed pseudogene. The CDR3 length is 11 residues. The CDR3: CASSLEETQYF. For the CDR3, the DNA is TGTGCCAGCAGCCTCGAAGAGACCCAGTACTTC.

In this sample, this clone turned up a few times. The chain uses TRBV29-1 and TRBJ2-3, with 12 bases matching TRBD2. The CDR3 is 16 amino acids. Germline V CDR1 and CDR2: SQVTM, ANQGSEA. The J segment lost 2 bases and the V segment lost 2 bases, leaving 5 bases of the junction unmatched. The CDR3 protein is CSVEFGLAGNTDTQYF. The CDR3 nucleotides read TGCAGCGTTGAATTTGGACTAGCGGGGAACACAGATACGCAGTATTTT.

The chain joins TRBV29-1 to TRBJ2-7; D is unresolved. V dropped 5 bases and J dropped 7 bases, with 21 bases sitting between them. Germline-derived CDR1 and CDR2 are SQVTM and ANQGSEA. This CDR3 contains 14 residues. In DNA form, the CDR3 reads TGCAGCGTTCAAAAGCTCAGTAGGGAAGGGGAGCAGTACTTC. Translating gives CSVQKLSREGEQYF.